The next 12 T cell receptor beta chains were all read from a single sample in a study of CD8 T cells in ankylosing spondylitis. TCRdb processed the 5' RACE reads anew with MiXCR; each CDR3 protein has one entry. This sample has around 130,000 distinct CDR3 sequences, with approximately 13% found just once. Specimen: blood, either unsorted or a sorted T cell fraction (not recorded which). The receptors derive from a female donor with ankylosing spondylitis or in good health (not recorded which).

The chain links TRBV11-3 to TRBJ1-2; TRBD1 matches 7 bases. The V and J ends lost 6 bases and 0 bases, in that order; junction bases with no gene match: 7. The CDR3 has 15 residues. Germline CDR1 and CDR2: SGHNT and YENEEA. The CDR3: CASRVGGQTNYGYTF. The CDR3 region has the DNA TGTGCCAGCAGAGTAGGGGGACAGACTAACTATGGCTACACCTTC.

In the case of this clonotype: This may arise from a read error, as a much more abundant clone is one base away. The chain carries TRBV5-1 and TRBJ2-7; TRBD1 matches at 8 bases. The CDR3 runs 14 residues. The germline CDR1 and CDR2 sequences are SGHRS and YFSETQ. In DNA form, the CDR3 reads TGCGTCAGCAGCCTAGATACAGGGGGCTACGAGCAGTACTTC. Translated, it gives CVSSLDTGGYEQYF.

The chain employs TRBV7-2 and TRBJ2-3, with a weak D call TRBD1 (6 bases). There are 15 residues in the CDR3. V was clipped by 1 base and J by 1 base, with 9 bases between them. The germline CDR1 and CDR2 sequences are SGHTA and FQGNSA. The chain's CDR3 is CASSLVGGRTDTQYF. The CDR3, as DNA: TGTGCCAGCAGCTTAGTAGGGGGACGCACAGATACGCAGTATTTT.

The table lists this clonotype with many counts. This chain uses TRBV27 with TRBJ2-1; possibly TRBD1 or TRBD2 for D (5 bases each). The CDR3 has 14 amino acids. In germline, CDR1 is MNHEY, CDR2 SMNVEV (reference sequence). Trimming took off 7 bases at V and 8 bases at J, with 18 bases between the two ends. CDR3 region: CASTQGPIPHEQFF. The CDR3 DNA reads as TGTGCCAGCACGCAGGGACCCATACCCCATGAGCAGTTCTTC.

In its sample, this clonotype was seen a few times. The V gene is TRBV3-1, the J gene TRBJ1-6, with D tentatively TRBD1 (5 bases). The CDR3 is 14 amino acids. V was trimmed by 4 bases and J by 7 bases, leaving 11 bases between them. Germline V gene lookup returns CDR1 LGHDT and CDR2 YNNKEL (reference sequence). CDR3 sequence reads: CASSPSRANSPLHF. In DNA, the CDR3 is TGTGCCAGCAGCCCCAGCAGGGCGAATTCACCCCTCCACTTT.

This clonotype showed up many times. The chain uses TRBV5-1 and TRBJ1-6; D is unclear. Trimming removed 0 bases from V and 0 bases from J, with 13 bases in between. CDR1 is SGHRS, CDR2 YFSETQ, per germline. The CDR3 covers 18 residues. This CDR3 reads CASSLGAYASSYNSPLHF. The CDR3 coding sequence is TGCGCCAGCAGCTTGGGAGCTTACGCGAGCTCCTATAATTCACCCCTCCACTTT.

This clonotype was found many times. The genes are TRBV7-8 and TRBJ1-4, with 11 bases aligning to TRBD1. Trimming at V came to 1 base and at J to 10 bases, leaving 5 bases not matched to a gene. The CDR3 has 15 amino acids. The germline V gene encodes CDR1 SGHVS and CDR2 FQNEAQ. The CDR3 protein is CASSLGTGGSGKLFF. The CDR3 DNA follows: TGTGCCAGCAGCTTAGGGACAGGGGGCAGCGGAAAACTGTTTTTT.

For the CDR3, the DNA is TGCGCCAGCAGTGAGTCGTCGTTGTCCTACGAGCAGTACTTC. It is translated as CASSESSLSYEQYF. This chain uses TRBV10-1 with TRBJ2-7; unclear D gene. Trimming left V 0 bases short and J 1 base short, with 7 bases between. The CDR3 has 14 residues. The germline CDR1 and CDR2 sequences are WNHNN and SYGVQD (reference sequence).

Ten or more counts support this clonotype. V usage is TRBV7-3 and J usage is TRBJ1-1; 7 nucleotides agree with TRBD1. The CDR3 is 13 residues long. V lost 5 bases and J lost 5; bases outside the gene matches: 5. Germline V gene data show CDR1 as SGHTA and CDR2 as FQGTGA. CDR3 sequence: CASSPDRFTEAFF. The CDR3 DNA follows: TGTGCCAGCAGCCCGGACAGGTTTACTGAAGCTTTCTTT.

By share, this clonotype ranks as large. V usage is TRBV11-2 and J usage is TRBJ2-7; TRBD1 is a possible D gene (6 bases). Trimming pared 1 base from V and 4 bases from J, leaving 14 bases between. Germline CDR1 is SGHAT and CDR2 is FQNNGV. This CDR3 comprises 15 residues. This chain's CDR3 is CASSLADRPTYEQYF. As DNA, the CDR3 is TGTGCCAGCAGCTTAGCTGACAGGCCAACGTACGAGCAGTACTTC.

The chain has TRBV2 and TRBJ2-7; 10 nucleotides align to TRBD2. Trimming took 6 bases from V and 1 from J; bases not matched to a gene: 3. This CDR3 region has 14 residues. CDR1 and CDR2 from the germline V gene are SNHLY and FYNNEI. CDR3 amino acids: CASSISGGSYEQYF. The CDR3 DNA sequence: TGTGCCAGCAGCATTAGCGGGGGGTCCTACGAGCAGTACTTC.

This clonotype was counted ten times or more. CDR3 nucleotides: TGTGCCAGCAGCGTAGGCCATTACAATGAGCAGTTCTTC. Residues: CASSVGHYNEQFF. The chain joins TRBV9 to TRBJ2-1; D is ambiguous. The CDR3 totals 13 residues. V was clipped by 0 bases and J by 4 bases, with 5 bases between them. The germline V gene encodes CDR1 SGDLS and CDR2 YYNGEE.